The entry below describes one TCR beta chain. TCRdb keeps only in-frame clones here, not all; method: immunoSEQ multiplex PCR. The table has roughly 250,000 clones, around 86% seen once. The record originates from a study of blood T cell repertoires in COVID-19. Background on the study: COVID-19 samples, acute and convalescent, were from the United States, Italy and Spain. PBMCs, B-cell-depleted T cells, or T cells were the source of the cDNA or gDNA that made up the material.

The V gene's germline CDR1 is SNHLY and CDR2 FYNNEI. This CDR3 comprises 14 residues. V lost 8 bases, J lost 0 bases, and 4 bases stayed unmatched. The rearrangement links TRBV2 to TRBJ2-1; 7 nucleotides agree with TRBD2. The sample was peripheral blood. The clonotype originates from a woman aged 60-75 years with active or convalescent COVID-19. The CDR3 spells CASGSGHSYNEQFF. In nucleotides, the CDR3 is TGTGCCAGCGGTAGCGGGCACTCCTACAATGAGCAGTTCTTC. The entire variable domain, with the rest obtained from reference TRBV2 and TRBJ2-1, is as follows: EPEVTQTPSHQVTQMGQEVILRCVPISNHLYFYWYRQILGQKVEFLVSFYNNEISEKSEIFDDQFSVERPDGSNFTLKIRSTKLEDSAMYFCASGSGHSYNEQFFGPGTRLTVL.